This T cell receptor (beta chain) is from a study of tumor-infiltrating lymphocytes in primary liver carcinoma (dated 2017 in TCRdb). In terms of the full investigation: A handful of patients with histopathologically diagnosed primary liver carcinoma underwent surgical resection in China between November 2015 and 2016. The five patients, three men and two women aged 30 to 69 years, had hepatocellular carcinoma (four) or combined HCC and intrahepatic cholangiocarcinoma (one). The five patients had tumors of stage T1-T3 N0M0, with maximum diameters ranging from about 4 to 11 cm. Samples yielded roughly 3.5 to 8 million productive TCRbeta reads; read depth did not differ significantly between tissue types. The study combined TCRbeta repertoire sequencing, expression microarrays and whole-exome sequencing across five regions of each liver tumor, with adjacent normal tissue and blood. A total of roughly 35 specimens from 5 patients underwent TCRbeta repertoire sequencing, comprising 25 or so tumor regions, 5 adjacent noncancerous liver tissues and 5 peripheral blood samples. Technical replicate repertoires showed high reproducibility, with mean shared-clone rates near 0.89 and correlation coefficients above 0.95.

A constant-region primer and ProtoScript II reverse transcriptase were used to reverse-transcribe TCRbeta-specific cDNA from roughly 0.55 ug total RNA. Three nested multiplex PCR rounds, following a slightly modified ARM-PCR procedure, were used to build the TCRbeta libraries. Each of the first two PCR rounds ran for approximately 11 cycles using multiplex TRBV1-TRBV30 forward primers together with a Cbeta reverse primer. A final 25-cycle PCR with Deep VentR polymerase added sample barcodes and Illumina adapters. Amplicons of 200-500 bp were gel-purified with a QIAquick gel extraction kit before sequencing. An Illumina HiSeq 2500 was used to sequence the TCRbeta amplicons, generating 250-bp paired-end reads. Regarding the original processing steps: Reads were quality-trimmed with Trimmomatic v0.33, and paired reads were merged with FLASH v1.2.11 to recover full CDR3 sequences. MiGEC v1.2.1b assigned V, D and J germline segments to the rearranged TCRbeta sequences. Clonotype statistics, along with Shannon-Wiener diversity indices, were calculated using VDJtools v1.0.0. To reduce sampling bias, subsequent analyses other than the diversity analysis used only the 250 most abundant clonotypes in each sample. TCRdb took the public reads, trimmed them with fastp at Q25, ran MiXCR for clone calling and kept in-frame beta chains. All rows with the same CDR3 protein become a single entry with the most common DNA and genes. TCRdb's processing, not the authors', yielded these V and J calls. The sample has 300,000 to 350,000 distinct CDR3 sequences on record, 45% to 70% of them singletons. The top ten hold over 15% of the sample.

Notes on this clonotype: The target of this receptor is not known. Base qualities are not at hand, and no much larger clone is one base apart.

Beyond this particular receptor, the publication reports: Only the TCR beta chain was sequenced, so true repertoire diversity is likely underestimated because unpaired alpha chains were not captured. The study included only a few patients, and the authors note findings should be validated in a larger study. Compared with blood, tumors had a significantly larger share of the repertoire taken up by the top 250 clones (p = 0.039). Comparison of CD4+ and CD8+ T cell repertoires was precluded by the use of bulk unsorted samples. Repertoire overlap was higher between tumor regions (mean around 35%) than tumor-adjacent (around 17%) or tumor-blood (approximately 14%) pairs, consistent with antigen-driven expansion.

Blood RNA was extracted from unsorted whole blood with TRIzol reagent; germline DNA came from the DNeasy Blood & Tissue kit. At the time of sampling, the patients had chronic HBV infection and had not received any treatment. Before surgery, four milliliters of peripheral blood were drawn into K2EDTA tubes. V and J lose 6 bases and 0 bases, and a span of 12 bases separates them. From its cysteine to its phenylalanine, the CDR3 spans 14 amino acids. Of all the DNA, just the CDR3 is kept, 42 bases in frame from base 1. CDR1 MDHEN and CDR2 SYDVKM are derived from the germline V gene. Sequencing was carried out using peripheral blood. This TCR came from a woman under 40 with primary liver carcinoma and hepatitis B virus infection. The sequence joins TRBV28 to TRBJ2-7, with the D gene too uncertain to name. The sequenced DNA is TGTGCCAGCAGCCCCAGGTTAAGCTCCTACGAGCAGTACTTC. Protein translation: CASSPRLSSYEQYF.